This T cell receptor (beta chain) derives from a study of blood T cell repertoires in COVID-19. Assay used: immunoSEQ multiplex PCR; TCRdb lists only in-frame clones, some missing. The sample holds under 350,000 clones, about four fifths seen once. The CDR3 runs to 16 residues. The germline V gene encodes CDR1 SGHRS and CDR2 YFSETQ. V dropped 3 bases and J dropped 7; count of bases not matched to a gene: 8. The clonotype was recovered from a woman aged 50 to 60 who had recovered from COVID-19. V and J are TRBV5-1 and TRBJ1-6, with 9 bases lining up with TRBD1. The source material was peripheral blood. The CDR3 sequence: CASSYTGGTGNSPLHF. CDR3 coding DNA: TGCGCCAGCAGCTACACAGGGGGCACAGGCAATTCACCCCTCCACTTT.